Listed below are T cell receptor beta chains from one sample, sequenced in a study of T cells in Graves' hyperthyroidism and ophthalmopathy. TCRdb itself ran the multiplex PCR reads through MiXCR, one entry per CDR3 protein. The sample lists around 390,000 distinct CDR3 sequences, about 15% occurring once. Input material: blood. These receptors were obtained from a woman aged 25 to 45 with Graves' ophthalmopathy. Both conserved end residues are part of each CDR3. The order of the fields is CDR3 length, J gene, clone size, V gene, D gene, CDR3 DNA, CDR3 protein. A D gene is named only where the DNA matches it firmly. Clone size is given for some rows only: seen once, a few or many times, or a class if the clone is expanded.

len: 15; j_gene: TRBJ1-6; abundance: many; v_gene: TRBV12-3/TRBV12-4; d_gene: .; CDR3nt: TGTGCCAGCACCCCGCTGGGGCAGGGACGATCACCCCTCCACTTT; CDR3aa: CASTPLGQGRSPLHF
len: 16; j_gene: TRBJ1-3; abundance: .; v_gene: TRBV7-8; d_gene: .; CDR3nt: TGTGCCAGCAGCAGCACCGGACCGCGGCCTGGAAACACCATATATTTT; CDR3aa: CASSSTGPRPGNTIYF
len: 14; j_gene: TRBJ2-1; abundance: .; v_gene: TRBV7-2; d_gene: .; CDR3nt: TGTGCCAGCAGATTAGTGAAAGGGAGAAATGAGCAGTTCTTC; CDR3aa: CASRLVKGRNEQFF
len: 18; j_gene: TRBJ2-2; abundance: few; v_gene: TRBV19; d_gene: .; CDR3nt: TGTGCCAGTAGTATAGTAAGAGGAGGAGGGTCGAACACCGGGGAGCTGTTTTTT; CDR3aa: CASSIVRGGGSNTGELFF
len: 16; j_gene: TRBJ2-3; abundance: many; v_gene: TRBV28; d_gene: TRBD2; CDR3nt: TGTGCCAGCAGTTCCTACCTAGCGGGGGTTACAGATACGCAGTATTTT; CDR3aa: CASSSYLAGVTDTQYF
len: 14; j_gene: TRBJ1-5; abundance: .; v_gene: TRBV19; d_gene: .; CDR3nt: TGTGCCACAACCACGGGACAAGTAAATCAGCCCCAGCATTTT; CDR3aa: CATTTGQVNQPQHF
len: 18; j_gene: TRBJ2-7; abundance: few; v_gene: TRBV5-1; d_gene: TRBD1; CDR3nt: TGCGCCAGCAGCTTAATGCTTGAGACAGGGGATTTCTCCTACGAGCAGTACTTC; CDR3aa: CASSLMLETGDFSYEQYF
len: 14; j_gene: TRBJ2-1; abundance: few; v_gene: TRBV9; d_gene: .; CDR3nt: TGTGCCAGCAACGTTGGAGGAACCTACAATGAGCAGTTCTTC; CDR3aa: CASNVGGTYNEQFF
len: 15; j_gene: TRBJ1-1; abundance: many; v_gene: TRBV5-6; d_gene: TRBD1; CDR3nt: TGTGCCAGCAGCTTGGGGACCGGGACAGGGGAGGTAGCTTTCTTT; CDR3aa: CASSLGTGTGEVAFF
len: 17; j_gene: TRBJ1-5; abundance: many; v_gene: TRBV5-6; d_gene: .; CDR3nt: TGTGCCAGCAGCTTGGGCCCGTCGGGGTTGCTCAATCAGCCCCAGCATTTT; CDR3aa: CASSLGPSGLLNQPQHF
len: 16; j_gene: TRBJ2-1; abundance: few; v_gene: TRBV10-3; d_gene: TRBD2; CDR3nt: TGTGCCATCAGTAAAAGTACTAGCGGGGGGTCGAATGAGCAGTTCTTC; CDR3aa: CAISKSTSGGSNEQFF
len: 10; j_gene: TRBJ2-7; abundance: many; v_gene: TRBV30; d_gene: .; CDR3nt: TGTGCCTGGGGGAGATACGAGCAGTACTTC; CDR3aa: CAWGRYEQYF
len: 15; j_gene: TRBJ1-4; abundance: many; v_gene: TRBV27; d_gene: .; CDR3nt: TGTGCCAGCAGAACTCTGAGCAGTGGAGATGAAAAACTGTTTTTT; CDR3aa: CASRTLSSGDEKLFF
len: 13; j_gene: TRBJ1-2; abundance: many; v_gene: TRBV28; d_gene: .; CDR3nt: TGTGCCAGCAGTTTCGTGGGGGGCTATGGCTACACCTTC; CDR3aa: CASSFVGGYGYTF
len: 19; j_gene: TRBJ2-3; abundance: many; v_gene: TRBV29-1; d_gene: .; CDR3nt: TGCAGCGTTGAAGCCAGGTACTGGAGGCGCGAAGTGGGCACAGATACGCAGTATTTT; CDR3aa: CSVEARYWRREVGTDTQYF
len: 14; j_gene: TRBJ2-1; abundance: many; v_gene: TRBV28; d_gene: .; CDR3nt: TGTGCCAGCAGCCCCGCTAGGGTGTACAATGAGCAGTTCTTC; CDR3aa: CASSPARVYNEQFF
len: 16; j_gene: TRBJ2-1; abundance: many; v_gene: TRBV28; d_gene: TRBD1; CDR3nt: TGTGCCAGCAGTTGGAGGGACAGGGGCATTTGGAATGAGCAGTTCTTC; CDR3aa: CASSWRDRGIWNEQFF
len: 15; j_gene: TRBJ1-2; abundance: many; v_gene: TRBV3-1; d_gene: .; CDR3nt: TGTGCCAGCAGCCAAGATCAGGGGCAGCGCTATGGCTACACCTTC; CDR3aa: CASSQDQGQRYGYTF
len: 12; j_gene: TRBJ1-2; abundance: .; v_gene: TRBV7-6; d_gene: .; CDR3nt: TGTGCCAGCAGCCCCGACAGCCAGGGCTACACCTTC; CDR3aa: CASSPDSQGYTF
len: 14; j_gene: TRBJ1-4; abundance: many; v_gene: TRBV11-3; d_gene: .; CDR3nt: TGTGCCAGCAGCTTTGGAAGGACTAATGAAAAACTGTTTTTT; CDR3aa: CASSFGRTNEKLFF
len: 16; j_gene: TRBJ2-3; abundance: many; v_gene: TRBV6-5; d_gene: .; CDR3nt: TGTGCCAGCAGTTACTCCACTAGGGCCCGTACAGATACGCAGTATTTT; CDR3aa: CASSYSTRARTDTQYF
len: 12; j_gene: TRBJ2-1; abundance: many; v_gene: TRBV11-2; d_gene: .; CDR3nt: TGTGCCAGCAGCTTACAGGGGCGCGAGCAGTTCTTC; CDR3aa: CASSLQGREQFF
len: 17; j_gene: TRBJ2-7; abundance: many; v_gene: TRBV11-2; d_gene: TRBD1; CDR3nt: TGTGCCAGCAGCACTATGACAGGGGGCGCGGTTAGGTACGAGCAGTACTTC; CDR3aa: CASSTMTGGAVRYEQYF
len: 15; j_gene: TRBJ1-1; abundance: many; v_gene: TRBV18; d_gene: TRBD1; CDR3nt: TGTGCCAGCAGTCCGTTAACAGGGGTGAACACTGAAGCTTTCTTT; CDR3aa: CASSPLTGVNTEAFF
len: 14; j_gene: TRBJ2-1; abundance: many; v_gene: TRBV18; d_gene: .; CDR3nt: TGTGCCAGCTCACGACCGGGAGAGGCCAATGAGCAGTTCTTC; CDR3aa: CASSRPGEANEQFF
len: 14; j_gene: TRBJ2-3; abundance: many; v_gene: TRBV19; d_gene: .; CDR3nt: TGTGCCAGTAGTAGTAGCGGACACACAGATACGCAGTATTTT; CDR3aa: CASSSSGHTDTQYF
len: 15; j_gene: TRBJ2-4; abundance: many; v_gene: TRBV27; d_gene: TRBD1; CDR3nt: TGTGCCAGCAAAAGGGGAGGACAGGGAGGAAACATTCAGTACTTC; CDR3aa: CASKRGGQGGNIQYF
len: 12; j_gene: TRBJ2-5; abundance: many; v_gene: TRBV29-1; d_gene: TRBD1; CDR3nt: TGCAGCGCTAGACAGGGCCAAGAGACCCAGTACTTC; CDR3aa: CSARQGQETQYF